The 6 T cell receptor beta chains below all came from one sample that was sequenced in a study of shared clonotypes between healthy human individuals. Naive CD8 cells comprised CD45RO-negative, CCR7-positively selected cells, excluding terminally differentiated effector memory CD45RA+ cells. Assay used: immunoSEQ multiplex PCR; TCRdb lists only in-frame clones, some missing. Of about 2.1 million clones in the sample, 93% were seen once. What was sequenced was naive CD8+ T cells from PBMCs. These receptor sequences come from a man aged 18 to 35 in good health. Some clones in this sample may be carry-over from other donors' samples.

Concerning this clone: The same CDR3 can be traced to other DNA sequences in this sample. The chain employs TRBV27 and TRBJ1-1, with D possibly matching TRBD1 (5 bases). The V and J ends lost 3 bases and 5 bases respectively, with 10 bases between them. Germline CDR1 reads MNHEY; CDR2 reads SMNVEV (reference sequence). The CDR3 has 13 residues. CDR3 in DNA: TGTGCCAGCAGTTTCAGGGTGGGGACTGAAGCTTTCTTT. As protein: CASSFRVGTEAFF.

The J gene is TRBJ2-2, the V gene TRBV28; TRBD1 agrees at 8 bases. This CDR3 spans 17 amino acids. Germline values: CDR1 MDHEN, CDR2 SYDVKM. Trimming removed 4 bases from V and 4 bases from J; junction bases left unmatched: 11. The CDR3 region has the DNA TGTGCCAGCAGTTGGGAGACAGGGGATGTCGGCACCGGGGAGCTGTTTTTT. As protein: CASSWETGDVGTGELFF. The full variable domain, completed using reference TRBV28 and TRBJ2-2, is DVKVTQSSRYLVKRTGEKVFLECVQDMDHENMFWYRQDPGLGLRLIYFSYDVKMKEKGDIPEGYSVSREKKERFSLILESASTNQTSMYLCASSWETGDVGTGELFFGEGSRLTVL.

The chain uses TRBV28 and TRBJ1-1; unclear D gene. The CDR3 covers 14 residues. The V and J ends lost 6 bases and 4 bases respectively, with 15 bases between them. The V gene's germline CDR1 is MDHEN and CDR2 SYDVKM. Written as DNA, the CDR3 is TGTGCCAGCAGCACCGGACTCTGGGCCACTGAAGCTTTCTTT. It specifies CASSTGLWATEAFF.

CDR3 DNA: TGTGCCAGCAGTCCTTTAGGGGGGTCGGGAACTGAAGCTTTCTTT. This codes for CASSPLGGSGTEAFF. The V and J genes are TRBV27 and TRBJ1-1, with D perhaps TRBD1 (6 bases). Germline V CDR1 and CDR2: MNHEY, SMNVEV (reference sequence). The CDR3 spans 15 residues. Trimming cost V 5 bases and J 5 bases, with 18 bases left between them.

This rearrangement joins TRBV4-1 to TRBJ1-1; unclear D gene. The germline V and J ends were trimmed by 5 bases and 1 base, with 5 bases remaining between them. This CDR3 region has 12 residues. Per the germline V gene, CDR1 is MGHRA and CDR2 is YSYEKL. The CDR3 bases are TGCGCCAGCAGCACAAGGAACACTGAAGCTTTCTTT. It codes for CASSTRNTEAFF.

DNA for the CDR3: TGTGCCAGCAGCCCTAGGTTGGCAGGACAGTCGGACACTGAAGCTTTCTTT. Its protein is CASSPRLAGQSDTEAFF. The chain employs TRBV7-9 and TRBJ1-1, with D possibly TRBD1 on 6 matching bases. CDR3 length: 17 residues. CDR1 is SEHNR, CDR2 FQNEAQ, per germline (reference sequence). V was pared by 5 bases and J by 3 bases, with 22 bases between.